The 25 T cell receptor beta chains listed next were all sequenced from one sample in a study of T cells in Graves' hyperthyroidism and ophthalmopathy. Amplification yielded TCR beta CDR3 regions, with RNA transcripts as the source. A set of HTBI primers served as the primers for a first-round RT-PCR of the TCR CDR3. TCRdb reprocessed the multiplex PCR reads via MiXCR and lists one record per CDR3 protein. This sample carries roughly 420,000 distinct CDR3 sequences, about 15% of them seen once, and the ten largest clones take approximately 14%. Sequences were obtained from blood. These receptors were taken from a woman between 18 and 29 years old with Graves' hyperthyroidism.

The table lists this clonotype with many counts. The rearrangement uses TRBV11-3 and TRBJ2-1; possible D gene TRBD2, 6 bases. V dropped 5 bases and J dropped 7 bases, with 15 bases sitting between them. The V gene's germline CDR1 is SGHNT and CDR2 YENEEA. The CDR3 extends over 14 amino acids. This CDR3 reads CASSPVRGSNEQFF. DNA of the CDR3: TGTGCCAGCAGCCCCGTGCGGGGTTCGAATGAGCAGTTCTTC.

There are a few counts of this clonotype. DNA for the CDR3: TGTGCCAGCAGGTCCCCGGGACTAGCGACCGGGGAGCTGTTTTTT. Translated, it gives CASRSPGLATGELFF. V is TRBV9 and J is TRBJ2-2, with 10 bases aligning to TRBD2. Germline V lookup: CDR1 SGDLS, CDR2 YYNGEE. Germline trimming cut 5 bases from V and 5 bases from J; bases unmatched to any gene: 6. CDR3 length: 15 residues.

This clonotype came up a few times. V is TRBV20-1 and J is TRBJ2-1, with 7 nucleotides matching TRBD2. Germline V CDR1 and CDR2: DFQATT, SNEGSKA (reference sequence). The CDR3 covers 13 residues. The trim removed 5 bases at V and 9 bases at J, leaving 10 bases unmatched. The CDR3 here is CSAQRETHTEQFF. The CDR3 DNA reads as TGCAGTGCTCAGCGGGAAACCCACACTGAGCAGTTCTTC.

This clonotype was seen many times. This sequence joins TRBV12-3 or TRBV12-4 and TRBJ2-7; 11 nucleotides line up with TRBD2. The CDR3 runs 15 residues. The V segment lost 4 bases and the J segment 3 bases; nucleotides outside the gene matches: 5. The CDR3 region has the DNA TGTGCCAGCAGTTACGCGGGACTAGCGGACTACGAGCAGTACTTC. It yields the protein CASSYAGLADYEQYF.

This clonotype has a handful of counts. The V call is TRBV5-1, the J call TRBJ2-2; D not resolved. Germline V gene sequence: CDR1 SGHRS, CDR2 YFSETQ. V lost 2 bases and J 5 bases, leaving 13 bases between the germline ends. The CDR3 consists of 15 residues. DNA of the CDR3: TGCGCCAGCAGCTTCACCAGAATCGCGACCGGGGAGCTGTTTTTT. Protein sequence: CASSFTRIATGELFF. Supplemented by reference TRBV5-1 and TRBJ2-2, the full variable domain reads KAGVTQTPRYLIKTRGQQVTLSCSPISGHRSVSWYQQTPGQGLQFLFEYFSETQRNKGNFPGRFSGRQFSNSRSEMNVSTLELGDSALYLCASSFTRIATGELFFGEGSRLTVL.

The table lists this clonotype with many counts. The V and J genes are TRBV7-8 and TRBJ1-1; D may be TRBD1 (5 bases). The germline gives CDR1 SGHVS, CDR2 FQNEAQ. V was shortened by 1 base and J by 6 bases, with 9 bases between the two germline ends. CDR3 length: 13 residues. CDR3 nucleotides: TGTGCCAGCAGCTTAGTCAGGGACTCTGAAGCTTTCTTT. This encodes CASSLVRDSEAFF. Full variable domain (rest looked up from reference TRBV7-8 and TRBJ1-1): GAGVSQSPRYKVAKRGQDVALRCDPISGHVSLFWYQQALGQGPEFLTYFQNEAQLDKSGLPSDRFFAERPEGSVSTLKIQRTQQEDSAVYLCASSLVRDSEAFFGQGTRLTVV.

The chain carries TRBV5-8 and TRBJ2-1; D uncertain. The CDR3 totals 15 residues. Trimming removed 4 bases at V and 5 bases at J, with 16 bases between. Germline assignment: CDR1 SGHTS and CDR2 YDEGEE. The CDR3 sequence: CASSPSWWADNEQFF. DNA for the CDR3: TGTGCCAGCAGCCCCTCTTGGTGGGCCGACAATGAGCAGTTCTTC.

This clonotype was observed at least ten times. This rearrangement joins TRBV5-1 to TRBJ1-1; D call uncertain. CDR3 length: 14 amino acids. Trimming shortened V by 0 bases and J by 8 bases, and 14 bases separated the two germline ends. Germline V gene data show CDR1 as SGHRS and CDR2 as YFSETQ. The CDR3 protein is CASSLESALGEAFF. Here the CDR3 DNA reads TGCGCCAGCAGCTTGGAATCTGCCCTGGGGGAAGCTTTCTTT.

This clonotype was counted ten times or more. V and J are TRBV9 and TRBJ2-1; D might be TRBD1 (6 bases). Germline CDR1 is SGDLS and CDR2 is YYNGEE. The CDR3 runs 15 residues. The ends were cut back, 4 bases at V and 4 bases at J, with 15 bases in the middle. The CDR3 region has the DNA TGTGCCAGCAGCAAGTCCGGGGACACTTACAATGAGCAGTTCTTC. It yields the protein CASSKSGDTYNEQFF. Full variable domain (outside the CDR3, taken from reference TRBV9 and TRBJ2-1): DSGVTQTPKHLITATGQRVTLRCSPRSGDLSVYWYQQSLDQGLQFLIQYYNGEERAKGNILERFSAQQFPDLHSELNLSSLELGDSALYFCASSKSGDTYNEQFFGPGTRLTVL.

In this sample, this clonotype turned up many times. V and J are TRBV27 and TRBJ1-1; D is undetermined. The CDR3 sequence is 14 residues long. Germline lookup yields CDR1 MNHEY and CDR2 SMNVEV (reference sequence). The ends were cut back, 2 bases at V and 0 bases at J, with 7 bases in the middle. The CDR3 nucleotides are TGTGCCAGCAGTTTAAGCACGATGAACACTGAAGCTTTCTTT. Translated: CASSLSTMNTEAFF.

This clonotype was observed a handful of times. The rearrangement uses TRBV5-1 and TRBJ2-7; TRBD1 agrees at 8 bases. With 7 bases clipped from V and 2 bases from J, the junction kept 11 bases outside the gene matches. From germline, CDR1 is SGHRS and CDR2 YFSETQ. This CDR3 is 15 amino acids long. The CDR3 DNA reads as TGCGCCAGCGGAGAAACAGGGGGACGAACCTACGAGCAGTACTTC. The encoded protein is CASGETGGRTYEQYF. Filled out from reference TRBV5-1 and TRBJ2-7, the complete variable domain reads KAGVTQTPRYLIKTRGQQVTLSCSPISGHRSVSWYQQTPGQGLQFLFEYFSETQRNKGNFPGRFSGRQFSNSRSEMNVSTLELGDSALYLCASGETGGRTYEQYFGPGTRLTVT.

In its sample, this clonotype was seen many times. This chain uses TRBV2 with TRBJ2-1; the match to TRBD2 covers 9 bases. Germline V CDR1 and CDR2: SNHLY, FYNNEI. CDR3 length equals 16 residues. After removal of 3 bases from V and 9 bases from J, the junction contained 12 bases not matched to a gene. CDR3 in amino acids: CASSEGREGTFGEQFF. CDR3 bases: TGTGCCAGCAGTGAGGGGCGGGAGGGGACCTTTGGTGAGCAGTTCTTC.

This clonotype was picked up many times. The genes are TRBV20-1 and TRBJ2-3; no definite D call. The ends were cut back, 2 bases at V and 2 bases at J, with 5 bases in the middle. The CDR3 is 12 residues long. Per germline, CDR1 DFQATT and CDR2 SNEGSKA (reference sequence). For the CDR3, the DNA is TGCAGTGCTAGACCAAACACAGATACGCAGTATTTT. It yields the protein CSARPNTDTQYF.

This clonotype was found many times. This chain uses TRBV12-3 or TRBV12-4 with TRBJ1-6, with D possibly being TRBD1 (6 bases). With 4 bases removed from V and 9 bases from J, the gap between germline ends came to 16 bases. CDR3 length equals 15 residues. The CDR3 DNA sequence: TGTGCCAGCAGTTCCGGGGGGCAGACTTCTTCACCCCTCCACTTT. Amino acid sequence: CASSSGGQTSSPLHF.

The table lists this clonotype with a few counts. The DNA of the CDR3 is TGCGCCAGCAGCCCTGTATCTAGCGGGACGGGAAATGAGCAGTTCTTC. Its protein is CASSPVSSGTGNEQFF. This chain uses TRBV5-1 with TRBJ2-1; 9 bases are a match to TRBD2. The CDR3 totals 16 residues. V was clipped by 4 bases and J by 7 bases; unmatched bases: 12. Looked up from germline, CDR1 is SGHRS and CDR2 is YFSETQ. Full variable domain (outside the CDR3, taken from reference TRBV5-1 and TRBJ2-1): KAGVTQTPRYLIKTRGQQVTLSCSPISGHRSVSWYQQTPGQGLQFLFEYFSETQRNKGNFPGRFSGRQFSNSRSEMNVSTLELGDSALYLCASSPVSSGTGNEQFFGPGTRLTVL.

This rearrangement joins TRBV9 to TRBJ2-1, with 7 bases lining up with TRBD2. CDR3 length: 15 amino acids. Germline V lookup: CDR1 SGDLS, CDR2 YYNGEE. The J segment lost 2 bases and the V segment lost 3 bases, leaving 5 bases of the junction unmatched. CDR3 coding DNA: TGTGCCAGCAGCGACCTAGCGGCTGCCTACAATGAGCAGTTCTTC. It is translated as CASSDLAAAYNEQFF.

Notes on this clonotype: This may arise from a read error, as a much more abundant clone is one base away. The gene calls are TRBV20-1 and TRBJ2-7; TRBD2 aligns across 11 bases. J was trimmed by 5 bases and V by 8 bases; bases with no gene match: 17. CDR1 DFQATT and CDR2 SNEGSKA come from the germline V gene (reference sequence). CDR3 length equals 16 residues. As DNA, the CDR3 is TGCAGTTCAAGATCTAGCGGGAGGTTCTGGGCCCACGAGCAGTACTTC. This gives the protein CSSRSSGRFWAHEQYF.

The chain links TRBV6-2 or TRBV6-3 to TRBJ2-5; 7 nucleotides agree with TRBD2. Matching the DNA end better, TRBJ2-1 makes the J call doubtful. The CDR3 is made up of 12 amino acids. Germline CDR1 and CDR2: MNHEY and SVGEGT. The CDR3 region has the DNA TGTGCCAGCAGTACTGGGGGGGAGACCCAGTTCTTC. It codes for CASSTGGETQFF.

J is TRBJ1-1 and V is TRBV5-1; D may be TRBD1 (5 bases). The CDR3 loop spans 15 amino acids. The V and J ends lost 4 bases and 1 base respectively, with 14 bases between them. Germline V gene sequence: CDR1 SGHRS, CDR2 YFSETQ. The CDR3, as DNA: TGCGCCAGCAGCGTAACCGGGACTTCGAACACTGAAGCTTTCTTT. This gives the protein CASSVTGTSNTEAFF.

This clonotype was observed a handful of times. This chain links TRBV10-1 with TRBJ2-1; 10 nucleotides align to TRBD2. Losses at the gene ends were 0 bases for V and 5 bases for J; bases not matched to a gene: 19. From germline, CDR1 is WNHNN and CDR2 SYGVQD (reference sequence). CDR3 length: 21 amino acids. The CDR3 DNA reads as TGCGCCAGCAGTGAGTCGCGGTTAGCGGGAGGACCTCGGGCCCAGGACAATGAGCAGTTCTTC. Protein product: CASSESRLAGGPRAQDNEQFF.

The gene calls are TRBV7-6 and TRBJ1-2; D remains unclear. Germline loops: CDR1 SGHVS, CDR2 FNYEAQ. Trimming shortened V by 3 bases and J by 2 bases, and 16 bases separated the two germline ends. The CDR3 runs to 16 residues. For the CDR3, the DNA is TGTGCCAGCAGCTTTTCCCGGGGTGCAGGAAACTATGGCTACACCTTC. Translated, it gives CASSFSRGAGNYGYTF. The variable domain in full, completed from reference TRBV7-6 and TRBJ1-2, reads GAGVSQSPRYKVTKRGQDVALRCDPISGHVSLYWYRQALGQGPEFLTYFNYEAQQDKSGLPNDRFSAERPEGSISTLTIQRTEQRDSAMYRCASSFSRGAGNYGYTFGSGTRLTVV.

There are many counts of this clonotype. The V call is TRBV7-3, the J call TRBJ1-1; D gene uncertain. V was cut by 1 base and J by 1 base, with 4 bases left in between. This CDR3 spans 13 amino acids. Germline-derived CDR1 and CDR2 are SGHTA and FQGTGA. In nucleotides, the CDR3 is TGTGCCAGCAGCTTAATCCCGAACACTGAAGCTTTCTTT. Translated: CASSLIPNTEAFF.

This clonotype was observed many times. The chain has TRBV10-1 and TRBJ2-1; D unclear. V lost 2 bases to trimming and J lost 0 bases, with 11 bases between them. CDR1 and CDR2 from the germline V gene are WNHNN and SYGVQD (reference sequence). The CDR3 sequence is 16 residues long. CDR3 sequence reads: CASSENLPSSYNEQFF. The DNA for the CDR3 is TGCGCCAGCAGTGAGAACCTACCGAGCTCCTACAATGAGCAGTTCTTC.

In this sample, this clonotype turned up many times. The rearrangement links TRBV5-1 to TRBJ1-1, with 7 positions matching TRBD1. V lost 4 bases, J lost 11 bases, and 20 bases stayed unmatched. The germline gives CDR1 SGHRS, CDR2 YFSETQ. There are 16 residues in the CDR3. CDR3 sequence (DNA): TGCGCCAGCAGCCCGGGGACAGCCGGAAGGTGGGAGGGGGCTTTCTTT. Translating gives CASSPGTAGRWEGAFF.

This clonotype has a count of ten or more. This chain uses TRBV11-2 with TRBJ1-1, with 12 positions matching TRBD1. CDR1 and CDR2 (germline): SGHAT, FQNNGV. The ends lost 9 bases at V and 5 bases at J; junction bases unmatched: 10. This CDR3 is 15 amino acids long. DNA for the CDR3: TGTGCCAGTCGGGGACAGGGGGCGCGAGGAACTGAAGCTTTCTTT. It translates to CASRGQGARGTEAFF.